This TCR beta chain was sequenced in a study of cytomegalovirus exposure and HLA in healthy donors. Findings and limits, study-wide: TCR beta V- and J-gene trimming, according to a later analysis, was linked to a missense DCLRE1C variant. The authors listed around 150 TCR beta chains as cytomegalovirus-associated. It was shown in a later analysis that HLA-associated TCR beta chains were more clonally expanded than other, equally common chains. Researchers reported in a later analysis that common viral pathogens appeared linked to several top clusters.

Comments on this clone: What it recognizes is unknown.

13 Jbeta primers and 60 Vbeta primers were used for the PCR. Only in-frame clones appear in the TCRdb table, and some are missing; sequencing was by immunoSEQ multiplex PCR. The repertoire includes about 180,000 clones, around 80% of them detected once, and 1.5% to 2% sits in the top ten. CDR3 length equals 14 residues. Germline V gene lookup returns CDR1 SGHTA and CDR2 FQGNSA. Trimming took 3 bases from V and 6 from J; bases not matched to a gene: 1. The sample consisted of PBMCs. The rearrangement links TRBV7-2 to TRBJ1-4; 10 positions match TRBD1. This TCR derives from a man between 18 and 35 years old in good health and CMV-seronegative. CDR3 region: CASSFDRGHEKLFF. The CDR3, as DNA: TGTGCCAGCAGCTTTGACAGGGGGCATGAAAAACTGTTTTTT.